This T cell receptor (beta chain) emerged from a study of cytomegalovirus exposure and HLA in healthy donors. General observations from the study: The authors excluded some V segments, including TRBV6-2 and TRBV6-3, as indistinguishable. Many donors carried some public TCRs, although rarity characterized most TCR sequences. Highly shared variants forming one cluster were likely a sequencing artifact.

For this clone: Antigen specificity is unknown.

It was with 60 Vbeta and 13 Jbeta primers that the PCR ran. Only in-frame clones appear in the TCRdb table, and some are missing; sequencing was by immunoSEQ multiplex PCR. In the table there are around 120,000 clones, 75% to 90% of which are singletons. The ends were cut back, 6 bases at V and 3 bases at J, with 14 bases in the middle. The CDR3 has 15 amino acids. Germline V lookup: CDR1 MRHNA, CDR2 SNTAGT. This sequence joins TRBV6-4 and TRBJ2-2, with D possibly TRBD1 on 5 matching bases. Material for sequencing was PBMCs. The clonotype originates from a woman aged 40-49 years in good health and CMV-seropositive. In DNA form, the CDR3 reads TGTGCCAGCAGCCAGGGAACAAGCTACACCGGGGAGCTGTTTTTT. Amino acids: CASSQGTSYTGELFF.